The rows below give T cell receptor beta chains drawn from one sample of a study of control samples from healthy donors and cancer patients. The method was immunoSEQ multiplex PCR; TCRdb's version includes in-frame clones alone and lacks a portion of them. This sample carries about 51,000 clones, around 90% of them seen once, and the ten largest clones take 1.5% to 2%. The material sequenced was PBMCs. Receptors were obtained from a man aged 35 to 55 with colorectal cancer. Each CDR3 is given with its conserved first and last residue. A D gene is named only where the DNA matches it firmly. Clone size is stated in some rows and not others, as once, few, many or a class when expanded.

-,TRBV4-1,-,CASEGGGFTDTQYF
-,TRBV11-2,-,CASSPPVKNTEAFF
-,TRBV7-3,-,CASSSQTSLRITDTQYF
-,TRBV27,-,CASYRLGSPLHF
TRBD2,TRBV5-1,-,CASSLVATASGSKQYF
-,TRBV10-2,-,CASSETSYHEQYF
-,TRBV15,-,CATSRELTETYEQYF
TRBD2,TRBV11-2,once,CASTAGASGRLTTGELFF
-,TRBV5-1,-,CASSLAAGYNQPQHF
-,TRBV21-1,-,CASMPGLETDTQYF
-,TRBV4-1,-,CASSQGDFRNTEAFF
-,TRBV5-1,-,CASSLGLTDTQYF
-,TRBV10-3,-,CAISDGQRTQETQYF
TRBD2,TRBV24-1,-,CATSDSASGYEQYF
-,TRBV18,once,CASSPPGTTLGYEQYF